This entry lists 32 T cell receptor beta chains sequenced from one sample in a study of T-cell reconstitution after alpha-beta-depleted transplantation in children. A TCRbeta library incorporating unique molecular identifiers was prepared. TCRdb re-analysed the PCR reads in MiXCR, keeping a single row per CDR3 protein. Among 95,000 to 150,000 distinct CDR3 sequences listed, 23% were seen once. The sample in question was PBMCs, mostly from graft donor cells, obtained 180 days after TCRalphabeta/CD19-depleted stem cell transplant. The receptors shown here come from a male patient aged 2-9 years who had a stem cell transplant for chronic granulomatous disease, so the T cells may come from the graft donor.

The V gene is TRBV6-1, the J gene TRBJ1-2; TRBD1 matches 7 bases. The trim removed 5 bases at V and 3 bases at J, leaving 12 bases unmatched. The CDR3 sequence is 16 residues long. The germline V gene encodes CDR1 MNHNS and CDR2 SASEGT. As DNA, the CDR3 is TGTGCCAGCAGTCGGACTGGGACAGCGCTATACTATGGCTACACCTTC. This encodes CASSRTGTALYYGYTF.

J is TRBJ2-1 and V is TRBV7-9; D could derive from TRBD1 or TRBD2 (5 bases each). Germline CDR1 SEHNR, CDR2 FQNEAQ (reference sequence). The CDR3 sequence is 14 residues long. The ends were cut back, 6 bases at V and 5 bases at J, with 14 bases in the middle. DNA of the CDR3: TGTGCCAGCAGGTCCGGGACGGGGAACAATGAGCAGTTCTTC. Translated: CASRSGTGNNEQFF.

This clonotype has more than one count but fewer than ten. This may be a read error, as it is one base from a much larger clone. This rearrangement joins TRBV29-1 to TRBJ2-7; the D gene could be TRBD1 or TRBD2 (5 bases each). CDR3 length: 11 residues. Trimming removed 4 bases from V and 2 bases from J, with 6 bases in between. Per the germline V gene, CDR1 is SQVTM and CDR2 is ANQGSEA. CDR3 sequence (DNA): TGCAGCGTTGGGGGGACCTACGAGCAGTACTTC. Translation gives CSVGGTYEQYF.

The chain joins TRBV20-1 to TRBJ2-1; D gene unclear. CDR1 DFQATT and CDR2 SNEGSKA come from the germline V gene (reference sequence). This CDR3 has 12 residues. The CDR3 nucleotides are TGCAGGGTTATTGGACGCCAGAATGAGCAGTTCTTC. Its protein product is CRVIGRQNEQFF.

The chain links TRBV9 to TRBJ2-1; 8 nucleotides agree with TRBD2. V was clipped by 5 bases and J by 5 bases; unmatched bases: 12. Germline values: CDR1 SGDLS, CDR2 YYNGEE. This CDR3 has 16 residues. In nucleotides, the CDR3 is TGTGCCAGCAGTTGGTCCGGGACTAGGAATCACAATGAGCAGTTCTTC. Translated: CASSWSGTRNHNEQFF.

This sequence joins TRBV5-1 and TRBJ2-4, with 7 bases aligning to TRBD2. The trim removed 1 base at V and 3 bases at J, leaving 4 bases unmatched. Germline CDR1 reads SGHRS; CDR2 reads YFSETQ. The CDR3 loop spans 15 amino acids. CDR3 region: CASSLRSGGKNIQYF. The CDR3 DNA reads as TGCGCCAGCAGCTTGAGGTCGGGGGGCAAAAACATTCAGTACTTC.

Only a few counts were recorded for this clonotype. The chain couples TRBV15 to TRBJ1-6; maybe TRBD1 (5 bases). The V gene's germline CDR1 is LNHNV and CDR2 YYDKDF (reference sequence). V lost 0 bases, J lost 8 bases, and 17 bases lay in between. CDR3 length: 17 amino acids. Here the CDR3 reads CATSRDFRGGMDSPLHF. The CDR3 DNA follows: TGTGCCACCAGCAGAGATTTCCGGGGGGGTATGGATTCACCCCTCCACTTT.

In regard to this clonotype: A much larger clone lies a single base off, so this may be a read error. This chain connects TRBV12-3 or TRBV12-4 to TRBJ2-7; D possibly corresponds to TRBD2 (5 bases). CDR3 length equals 16 residues. Trimming stripped 3 bases from V and 0 bases from J, with 15 bases between. As DNA, the CDR3 is TGTGCCAGCAGTTTCGGGAAGATAGTGATCTCCTACGAGCAGTACTTC. Amino acids: CASSFGKIVISYEQYF.

The V and J genes are TRBV20-1 and TRBJ1-2; 10 bases agree with TRBD1. This CDR3 is 15 amino acids long. J lost 0 bases, V lost 1 base, and 2 bases had no gene match. Germline V gives CDR1 DFQATT, CDR2 SNEGSKA (reference sequence). Here the CDR3 reads CSARGDRGPNYGYTF. The DNA for the CDR3 is TGCAGTGCTAGAGGTGACAGGGGGCCTAACTATGGCTACACCTTC.

This clonotype was found once. This rearrangement joins TRBV7-6 to TRBJ2-2; D uncertain. Trimming pared 7 bases from V and 7 bases from J, leaving 7 bases between. The V gene's germline CDR1 is SGHVS and CDR2 FNYEAQ. CDR3 length equals 11 residues. The CDR3 here is CASKTGGELFF. For the CDR3, the DNA is TGTGCCAGCAAAACGGGCGGGGAGCTGTTTTTT.

This clonotype was observed at least ten times. The chain combines TRBV20-1 with TRBJ1-2; weak D call: TRBD1 (6 bases). V was trimmed by 3 bases and J by 4 bases, leaving 12 bases between them. CDR1 is DFQATT and CDR2 is SNEGSKA in the germline V gene (reference sequence). This CDR3 comprises 13 residues. This CDR3 is CSARSGGTYGYTF. CDR3 sequence (DNA): TGCAGTGCTAGGTCCGGGGGCACCTATGGCTACACCTTC.

This clonotype was counted many times. The CDR3 bases are TGTGCCAGCAGCTACTCCGGGACTACACCATACGAGCAGTACTTC. Translating gives CASSYSGTTPYEQYF. The chain employs TRBV11-1 and TRBJ2-7, with 7 bases fitting TRBD2. Germline CDR1 is SGHAT and CDR2 is FQDESV (reference sequence). The CDR3 is made up of 15 amino acids. V was clipped by 4 bases and J by 4 bases; unmatched bases: 10.

In its sample, this clonotype was seen a few times. DNA for the CDR3: TGCAGCGTTGAAGATCCTAGCGGGCGCTCCTACGAGCAGTACTTC. Encoded protein: CSVEDPSGRSYEQYF. The rearrangement uses TRBV29-1 and TRBJ2-7, with 8 bases matching TRBD2. Germline values: CDR1 SQVTM, CDR2 ANQGSEA. V lost 0 bases, J lost 0 bases, and 4 bases stayed unmatched. The CDR3 consists of 15 residues.

This clonotype occurred many times. This chain uses TRBV25-1 with TRBJ1-4; no clear D gene. Trimming stripped 3 bases from V and 4 bases from J, with 12 bases between. The germline gives CDR1 MGHDK, CDR2 SYGVNS. This CDR3 has 15 residues. The CDR3 sequence: CASSDSGRSNEKLFF. CDR3 DNA sequence: TGTGCCAGCAGTGATTCGGGCAGGAGTAATGAAAAACTGTTTTTT. Together with reference TRBV25-1 and TRBJ1-4, the CDR3 gives the full variable domain: EADIYQTPRYLVIGTGKKITLECSQTMGHDKMYWYQQDPGMELHLIHYSYGVNSTEKGDLSSESTVSRIRTEHFPLTLESARPSHTSQYLCASSDSGRSNEKLFFGSGTQLSVL.

This chain connects TRBV12-3 or TRBV12-4 to TRBJ2-3; D not certain. Trimming left V 8 bases short and J 0 bases short, with 15 bases between. This CDR3 has 15 residues. The DNA of the CDR3 is TGTGCCAGCGCTCTAGAGAGAATGAGCACAGATACGCAGTATTTT. It translates to CASALERMSTDTQYF.

V is TRBV29-1 and J is TRBJ1-4; D is possibly TRBD1 (5 bases). The CDR3 covers 11 residues. Germline V CDR1 and CDR2: SQVTM, ANQGSEA. V lost 7 bases to trimming and J lost 8 bases, with 11 bases between them. CDR3 protein: CSESTVEKLFF. CDR3 DNA: TGCAGCGAATCGACAGTCGAAAAACTGTTTTTT.

This rearrangement joins TRBV20-1 to TRBJ1-2; D is uncertain. The CDR3 totals 11 residues. Germline lookup yields CDR1 DFQATT and CDR2 SNEGSKA (reference sequence). V shed 0 bases and J shed 6 bases, with 5 bases lying between them. The CDR3 spells CSARDANGYTF. Here the CDR3 DNA reads TGCAGTGCTAGAGATGCGAATGGCTACACCTTC.

The sample holds a few counts of this clonotype. V is TRBV20-1 and J is TRBJ2-5; 7 bases fit TRBD2. From germline, CDR1 is DFQATT and CDR2 SNEGSKA (reference sequence). This CDR3 is built from 12 residues. The ends lost 5 bases at V and 5 bases at J; junction bases unmatched: 5. The chain's CDR3 is CSAGRETETQYF. The CDR3 nucleotides read TGCAGTGCTGGGAGGGAAACCGAGACCCAGTACTTC.

This clonotype was observed many times. The J gene is TRBJ2-1, the V gene TRBV20-1, with 14 positions matching TRBD2. Germline V lookup: CDR1 DFQATT, CDR2 SNEGSKA (reference sequence). The CDR3 consists of 13 residues. Germline trimming cut 4 bases from V and 15 bases from J; bases unmatched to any gene: 8. In DNA form, the CDR3 reads TGCAGTGCTAAACCGGGACTAGCGGGAGTCGCGTTCTTC. It is translated as CSAKPGLAGVAFF.

This clonotype has ten or more counts. The chain employs TRBV5-1 and TRBJ1-3; TRBD1 agrees at 8 bases. The CDR3 is 16 residues long. V lost 0 bases, J lost 4 bases, and 6 bases stayed unmatched. Germline V gene sequence: CDR1 SGHRS, CDR2 YFSETQ. DNA for the CDR3: TGCGCCAGCAGCTTGGCAGGGGGCGCGGTAGGAAACACCATATATTTT. Protein: CASSLAGGAVGNTIYF.

The chain has TRBV12-3 or TRBV12-4 and TRBJ1-4; the match to TRBD1 covers 7 bases. The trim removed 7 bases at V and 10 bases at J, leaving 9 bases unmatched. The CDR3 is 13 amino acids. CDR3 residues: CASTQGQGGKLFF. The DNA of the CDR3 is TGTGCCAGCACCCAAGGGCAGGGGGGAAAACTGTTTTTT.

The chain recombines TRBV24-1 with TRBJ2-2; D is ambiguous. Trimming pared 2 bases from V and 3 bases from J, leaving 12 bases between. The CDR3 has 16 residues. CDR1 is KGHDR, CDR2 SFDVKD, per germline. The CDR3 sequence is CATSDSAGSDTGELFF. The DNA of the CDR3 is TGTGCCACCAGTGATTCCGCAGGTTCGGACACCGGGGAGCTGTTTTTT.

This clonotype was counted many times. The chain employs TRBV20-1 and TRBJ2-5; 9 bases align to TRBD1. In germline, CDR1 is DFQATT, CDR2 SNEGSKA (reference sequence). CDR3 length equals 15 residues. J gave up 10 bases and V 6 bases, and 18 bases lay outside the gene matches. DNA for the CDR3: TGCAGTGCGTTCGCTGCTACAGGGGGCCGGGGGGACCAGTACTTC. Amino acids: CSAFAATGGRGDQYF.

With respect to this clonotype: This may arise from a read error, as a much more abundant clone is one base away. The chain links TRBV6-5 to TRBJ1-4; D is undetermined. CDR3 length: 11 residues. CDR1 is MNHEY, CDR2 SVGAGI, per germline. The V end lost 0 bases, the J end lost 15 bases, and 8 bases lay between the germline ends. The DNA for the CDR3 is TGTGCCAGCAGTTACTCAGGGTGGGTGTTTTTT. It is translated as CASSYSGWVFF.

This clonotype showed up many times. The chain has TRBV18 and TRBJ2-7; D possibly corresponds to TRBD2 (5 bases). Trimming left V 3 bases short and J 4 bases short, with 19 bases between. The CDR3 has 16 residues. In germline, CDR1 is KGHSH, CDR2 LQKENI. This CDR3 is CASSPELEGHRYEQYF. The DNA for the CDR3 is TGTGCCAGCTCACCGGAGCTTGAGGGCCATCGGTACGAGCAGTACTTC.

This clonotype was seen only a few times. The CDR3 is CSVETAPNTIYF. The CDR3 DNA is TGCAGCGTTGAAACAGCGCCAAACACCATATATTTT. The chain uses TRBV29-1 and TRBJ1-3; D is unresolved. This CDR3 comprises 12 residues. Germline V gene data show CDR1 as SQVTM and CDR2 as ANQGSEA. Trimming took off 2 bases at V and 6 bases at J, with 8 bases between the two ends.

This clonotype was found many times. V is TRBV2 and J is TRBJ2-3; 7 nucleotides align to TRBD1. J was trimmed by 7 bases and V by 6 bases; bases with no gene match: 10. CDR3 length equals 14 residues. From germline, CDR1 is SNHLY and CDR2 FYNNEI. The CDR3 nucleotides read TGTGCCAGCAGCGTACAGGGGCCCGCCTATACGCAGTATTTT. Translated: CASSVQGPAYTQYF.

The chain joins TRBV7-3 to TRBJ2-4; 11 bases map to TRBD1. Trimming at V came to 5 bases and at J to 9 bases, leaving 3 bases not matched to a gene. CDR1 is SGHTA, CDR2 FQGTGA, per germline. This CDR3 comprises 13 residues. The CDR3, as DNA: TGTGCCAGCAGCACCGGGACAGGGGGCATTCAGTACTTC. Encoded protein: CASSTGTGGIQYF. The variable domain in full, with the rest retrieved from reference TRBV7-3 and TRBJ2-4, is GAGVSQTPSNKVTEKGKYVELRCDPISGHTALYWYRQSLGQGPEFLIYFQGTGAADDSGLPNDRFFAVRPEGSVSTLKIQRTERGDSAVYLCASSTGTGGIQYFGAGTRLSVL.

This clonotype was observed a handful of times. V and J are TRBV12-3 or TRBV12-4 and TRBJ2-2; D remains ambiguous. This CDR3 has 11 amino acids. The V end was cut by 7 bases, the J end by 7 bases, with 7 bases between. CDR3 nucleotides: TGTGCCAGCACCTATTACGGGGAGCTGTTTTTT. This sequence encodes CASTYYGELFF.

This clonotype has ten or more counts. The chain joins TRBV5-1 to TRBJ2-7; D possibly corresponds to TRBD2 (6 bases). The V gene lost 7 bases and the J gene lost 1 base, with 15 bases spanning the gap. Germline CDR1 reads SGHRS; CDR2 reads YFSETQ. This CDR3 has 14 residues. The CDR3 region has the DNA TGCGCCAGCCGGGTCGGGAGTAGTTCCTACGAGCAGTACTTC. Its protein is CASRVGSSSYEQYF.

This chain joins TRBV18 and TRBJ1-6; no firm D call. V was shortened by 4 bases and J by 3 bases, with 10 bases between the two germline ends. Germline loops: CDR1 KGHSH, CDR2 LQKENI. CDR3 length: 15 residues. CDR3 protein: CASSLGRFYNSPLHF. The CDR3 DNA reads TGTGCCAGCTCACTTGGACGGTTCTATAATTCACCCCTCCACTTT.

The chain has TRBV4-2 and TRBJ1-1, with a tentative D call TRBD1 (5 bases). Deletions cut 0 bases from V and 6 bases from J, with 11 bases between. CDR3 length equals 14 residues. Looked up from germline, CDR1 is LGHNA and CDR2 is YNFKEQ. In nucleotides, the CDR3 is TGTGCCAGCAGCCAAGATCGGGACTACGCTGAAGCTTTCTTT. This codes for CASSQDRDYAEAFF.